The 12 T cell receptor beta chains in this list originate from one sample, sequenced in a study of PD-1 blockade in classical Hodgkin lymphoma (dated by TCRdb to the early 2020s). The sample's time point label, decoded: cycle 1 day 1 (C1D1), immediately before nivolumab initiation. All trial patients had relapsed after autologous stem cell transplantation, with cohorts A, B and C differing in prior brentuximab vedotin exposure. Library preparation was by the immunoSEQ multiplex PCR assay. TCRdb retrieved this table from immuneACCESS and kept in-frame rearrangements only. Not all clones are present; in checked studies, unresolved V genes account for under half, and no reason is known for the remainder. The sample table shows around 10,000 clones, and about 94% are seen once. 14% of the sample comes from the top ten. Source: peripheral blood mononuclear cells (PBMCs), taken at baseline. The receptors were sampled from a human donor with classical Hodgkin lymphoma.

The CDR3 nucleotides read TGTGCCACCAGCCGGAGACAGGGTGATTCCGATGAGCAGTTCTTC. Its translation is CATSRRQGDSDEQFF. The rearrangement links TRBV15 to TRBJ2-1, with TRBD1 matching 7 bases. This CDR3 spans 15 amino acids. Losses at the gene ends were 5 bases for V and 8 bases for J; bases not matched to a gene: 12. CDR1 is LNHNV and CDR2 is YYDKDF in the germline V gene (reference sequence).

This clone was seen just once. The rearrangement joins TRBV12-5 to TRBJ2-7, with 9 bases aligning to TRBD2. Trimming removed 0 bases from V and 5 bases from J; junction bases left unmatched: 20. CDR1 LGHNT and CDR2 FRNRAP come from the germline V gene. CDR3 length equals 20 residues. CDR3 bases: TGTGCTAGTGGTTTGGTCCGACAGGTTTGGGACCAGCGGGAGGTACACGAGCAGTACTTC. This gives the protein CASGLVRQVWDQREVHEQYF.

CDR3: CATSRVTSGYEQYF. CDR3 DNA: TGTGCCACCAGCAGAGTAACTAGCGGCTACGAGCAGTACTTC. This sequence joins TRBV15 and TRBJ2-7; 8 positions match TRBD2. CDR3 length equals 14 residues. Germline V gene data show CDR1 as LNHNV and CDR2 as YYDKDF (reference sequence). With V trimmed by 1 base and J by 3 bases, 2 bases remained unmatched. The full variable domain, rest sourced from reference TRBV15 and TRBJ2-7, is DAMVIQNPRYQVTQFGKPVTLSCSQTLNHNVMYWYQQKSSQAPKLLFHYYDKDFNNEADTPDNFQSRRPNTSFCFLDIRSPGLGDTAMYLCATSRVTSGYEQYFGPGTRLTVT.

The chain joins TRBV11-3 to TRBJ2-3; 12 nucleotides match TRBD2. V shed 0 bases, J shed 2 bases, and the junction held 12 bases outside the gene matches. The CDR3 loop spans 20 amino acids. From germline, CDR1 is SGHNT and CDR2 YENEEA. The CDR3 DNA reads as TGTGCCAGCAGCTTAGATGAGCCACCGACTAGCGGGAGAATCACAGATACGCAGTATTTT. Its translation is CASSLDEPPTSGRITDTQYF.

This chain uses TRBV25-1 with TRBJ1-5, with 8 bases identical to TRBD1. This CDR3 has 16 residues. Germline loops: CDR1 MGHDK, CDR2 SYGVNS. V lost 4 bases, J lost 0 bases, and 5 bases stayed unmatched. The CDR3 DNA follows: TGTGCCAGCAGTGGCGGGACAGGATATAGCAATCAGCCCCAGCATTTT. Amino acids: CASSGGTGYSNQPQHF.

In regard to this clone: One end of the junction is discordant with germline, which a read error may explain. The CDR3 loop is CASSLGGAHSYNEQFF. DNA for the CDR3: TGTGCTAGCAGCTTAGGGGGGGCCCACTCCTACAATGAGCAGTTCTTC. This chain joins TRBV7-7 and TRBJ2-1, with D possibly matching TRBD2 (7 bases). Germline CDR1 and CDR2: SSHAT and FNYEAQ (reference sequence). The CDR3 runs 16 residues.

The chain joins TRBV25-1 to TRBJ2-7, with 7 bases matching TRBD2. This CDR3 comprises 16 residues. Germline assignment: CDR1 MGHDK and CDR2 SYGVNS. V dropped 4 bases and J dropped 0; count of bases not matched to a gene: 9. In DNA form, the CDR3 reads TGTGCCAGCAGTGTACATAGCGGGCTCGTCTCCTACGAGCAGTACTTC. This sequence encodes CASSVHSGLVSYEQYF.

The gene calls are TRBV6-5 and TRBJ2-1, with TRBD2 matching 8 bases. The V gene's germline CDR1 is MNHEY and CDR2 SVGAGI. CDR3 length: 15 residues. J was trimmed by 5 bases and V by 6 bases; bases with no gene match: 9. The CDR3 region is CASRTSGSINNEQFF. CDR3 bases: TGTGCCAGCAGGACCAGCGGGAGTATTAACAATGAGCAGTTCTTC.

The CDR3 protein is CASSLAPGGISYNEQFF. The CDR3 DNA reads TGCGCCAGCAGCCTTGCCCCCGGGGGTATCTCCTACAATGAGCAGTTCTTC. The V gene is TRBV4-1, the J gene TRBJ2-1; D is possibly TRBD2 (6 bases). V was clipped by 4 bases and J by 0 bases, with 16 bases between them. Germline V gene sequence: CDR1 MGHRA, CDR2 YSYEKL. There are 17 residues in the CDR3.

The gene calls are TRBV4-1 and TRBJ1-5; TRBD1 might be the D (5 bases). V shed 0 bases and J shed 2 bases, with 11 bases lying between them. CDR1 and CDR2 (germline): MGHRA, YSYEKL. This CDR3 contains 16 residues. The DNA of the CDR3 is TGCGCCAGCAGCCAAGACGGGGGATTTGGCAATCAGCCCCAGCATTTT. It encodes CASSQDGGFGNQPQHF.

The chain is built from TRBV19 and TRBJ1-2, with D perhaps TRBD1 (5 bases). CDR1 and CDR2 from the germline V gene are LNHDA and SQIVND (reference sequence). V was pared by 3 bases and J by 7 bases, with 18 bases between. The CDR3 extends over 15 amino acids. For the CDR3, the DNA is TGTGCCAGTAGTATGGAAGGGGCGCGGTTGGGTGGCTACACCTTC. This sequence encodes CASSMEGARLGGYTF.

This rearrangement joins TRBV7-9 to TRBJ1-5, with 7 bases matching TRBD1. V was pared by 5 bases and J by 2 bases, with 6 bases of the junction left unmatched. The CDR3 has 15 amino acids. Germline V gene data show CDR1 as SEHNR and CDR2 as FQNEAQ (reference sequence). The CDR3: CASSKGDSGNQPQHF. CDR3 in DNA: TGTGCCAGCAGCAAAGGGGACAGCGGCAATCAGCCCCAGCATTTT.